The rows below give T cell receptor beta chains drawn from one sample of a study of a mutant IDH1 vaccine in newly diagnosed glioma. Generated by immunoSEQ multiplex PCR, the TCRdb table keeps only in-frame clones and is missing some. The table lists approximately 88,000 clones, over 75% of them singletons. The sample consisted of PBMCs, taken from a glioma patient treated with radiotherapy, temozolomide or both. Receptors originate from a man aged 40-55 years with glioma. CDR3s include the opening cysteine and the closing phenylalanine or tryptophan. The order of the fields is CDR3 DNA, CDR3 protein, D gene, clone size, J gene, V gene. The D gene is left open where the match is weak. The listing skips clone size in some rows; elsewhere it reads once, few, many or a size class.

CDR3 DNA: TGTGCCAGCAGCTTTGGGGACGGGTGGAGCGAGCAGTACTTC; CDR3 protein: CASSFGDGWSEQYF; D gene: -; clone size: -; J gene: TRBJ2-7; V gene: TRBV11-2
CDR3 DNA: TGTGCCAGCATGAAAACCAATTCACCCCTCCACTTT; CDR3 protein: CASMKTNSPLHF; D gene: -; clone size: -; J gene: TRBJ1-6; V gene: TRBV6-5
CDR3 DNA: TGTGCCAGCAGCTTAGCCGTTGAGGGGGTCTATGGCTACACCTTC; CDR3 protein: CASSLAVEGVYGYTF; D gene: -; clone size: -; J gene: TRBJ1-2; V gene: TRBV7-9
CDR3 DNA: TGTGCCAGTAGTAAATACAGGGGGCAGGATCAGCCCCAGCATTTT; CDR3 protein: CASSKYRGQDQPQHF; D gene: TRBD1; clone size: -; J gene: TRBJ1-5; V gene: TRBV19
CDR3 DNA: TGTGCCAGCAGTGTCGACAGAGTTAGCTCCTACGAGCAGTACTTC; CDR3 protein: CASSVDRVSSYEQYF; D gene: -; clone size: few; J gene: TRBJ2-7; V gene: TRBV6-1
CDR3 DNA: TGTGCCAGCAGTGAAGGCAGGGCCTACGAGCAGTACTTC; CDR3 protein: CASSEGRAYEQYF; D gene: -; clone size: -; J gene: TRBJ2-7; V gene: TRBV2
CDR3 DNA: TGTGCCAGCAGTCTCTCCCGCCGGACTGGCGCGGGGTCCTCCTACGAGCAGTACTTC; CDR3 protein: CASSLSRRTGAGSSYEQYF; D gene: -; clone size: -; J gene: TRBJ2-7; V gene: TRBV28
CDR3 DNA: TGTGCCAGCAGCTCCCGGGACAGGGGAAACGAGCAGTACTTC; CDR3 protein: CASSSRDRGNEQYF; D gene: TRBD1; clone size: -; J gene: TRBJ2-7; V gene: TRBV9
CDR3 DNA: TGCAGCGTGGGACAGGGAGTCACCGGGGAGCTGTTTTTT; CDR3 protein: CSVGQGVTGELFF; D gene: TRBD1; clone size: -; J gene: TRBJ2-2; V gene: TRBV29-1
CDR3 DNA: TGTGCCAGTAGTAGGACAGATACGCAGTATTTT; CDR3 protein: CASSRTDTQYF; D gene: -; clone size: -; J gene: TRBJ2-3; V gene: TRBV19
CDR3 DNA: TGTGCCACCAGCAGAGGGATTAGCAATCAGCCCCAGCATTTT; CDR3 protein: CATSRGISNQPQHF; D gene: -; clone size: medium-sized; J gene: TRBJ1-5; V gene: TRBV15
CDR3 DNA: TGTGCCAGCAGCCCTGGTCGGTTTGAAGCTTTCTTT; CDR3 protein: CASSPGRFEAFF; D gene: -; clone size: -; J gene: TRBJ1-1; V gene: TRBV5-6
CDR3 DNA: TGTGCCAGCAGTGAAAAAATGTCAGGGTTGGGGGTTGAAGCTTTCTTT; CDR3 protein: CASSEKMSGLGVEAFF; D gene: -; clone size: -; J gene: TRBJ1-1; V gene: TRBV2
CDR3 DNA: TGTGCCAGCAGCGTAGAGCCGGCGGGAGTGCGGGAGACCCAGTACTTC; CDR3 protein: CASSVEPAGVRETQYF; D gene: TRBD2; clone size: once; J gene: TRBJ2-5; V gene: TRBV9
CDR3 DNA: TGTGCCAGCAGCGCACTTAGCTATGAGCAGTTCTTC; CDR3 protein: CASSALSYEQFF; D gene: -; clone size: -; J gene: TRBJ2-1; V gene: TRBV5-6
CDR3 DNA: TGTGCCAGCTCACCACCGGTGGGGGCAGAGACCCAGTACTTC; CDR3 protein: CASSPPVGAETQYF; D gene: -; clone size: -; J gene: TRBJ2-5; V gene: TRBV18
CDR3 DNA: TGTGCCAGCAGCCAAGATTCGGAGGATACGCAGTATTTT; CDR3 protein: CASSQDSEDTQYF; D gene: -; clone size: -; J gene: TRBJ2-3; V gene: TRBV4-2
CDR3 DNA: TGTGCCAGCAGCTCGGGCCCTGGAAACACCATATATTTT; CDR3 protein: CASSSGPGNTIYF; D gene: -; clone size: -; J gene: TRBJ1-3; V gene: TRBV11-3
CDR3 DNA: TGTGCCAGCTCACCACCCCTTCGCGGGACCGGGGAGCTGTTTTTT; CDR3 protein: CASSPPLRGTGELFF; D gene: -; clone size: -; J gene: TRBJ2-2; V gene: TRBV18
CDR3 DNA: TGTGCCAGCAGCTTAGCTGGCTTCGGGGAAAAACTGTTTTTT; CDR3 protein: CASSLAGFGEKLFF; D gene: -; clone size: -; J gene: TRBJ1-4; V gene: TRBV7-6
CDR3 DNA: TGTGCCATCAGTGAGCTCGGGGGGCCTAATGAAAAACTGTTTTTT; CDR3 protein: CAISELGGPNEKLFF; D gene: -; clone size: -; J gene: TRBJ1-4; V gene: TRBV10-3
CDR3 DNA: TGTGCCAGCAGCCTGGGACTAGCGCCTTACAATGAGCAGTTCTTC; CDR3 protein: CASSLGLAPYNEQFF; D gene: TRBD2; clone size: once; J gene: TRBJ2-1; V gene: TRBV5-8
CDR3 DNA: TGTGCCAGCAGTTCAGGGTCTGGGGCCAACGTCCTGACTTTC; CDR3 protein: CASSSGSGANVLTF; D gene: -; clone size: -; J gene: TRBJ2-6; V gene: TRBV28
CDR3 DNA: TGTGCCAGCTCCCTAGCGGGGATATACAATGAGCAGTTCTTC; CDR3 protein: CASSLAGIYNEQFF; D gene: TRBD2; clone size: -; J gene: TRBJ2-1; V gene: TRBV2
CDR3 DNA: TGTGCCAGCCCCCTCCGGGGGTGCGAGCAGTACTTC; CDR3 protein: CASPLRGCEQYF; D gene: -; clone size: -; J gene: TRBJ2-7; V gene: TRBV6-4
CDR3 DNA: TGCGCCAGCAAGGGGGGCAGTACCTACAATGAGCAGTTCTTC; CDR3 protein: CASKGGSTYNEQFF; D gene: -; clone size: few; J gene: TRBJ2-1; V gene: TRBV10-1